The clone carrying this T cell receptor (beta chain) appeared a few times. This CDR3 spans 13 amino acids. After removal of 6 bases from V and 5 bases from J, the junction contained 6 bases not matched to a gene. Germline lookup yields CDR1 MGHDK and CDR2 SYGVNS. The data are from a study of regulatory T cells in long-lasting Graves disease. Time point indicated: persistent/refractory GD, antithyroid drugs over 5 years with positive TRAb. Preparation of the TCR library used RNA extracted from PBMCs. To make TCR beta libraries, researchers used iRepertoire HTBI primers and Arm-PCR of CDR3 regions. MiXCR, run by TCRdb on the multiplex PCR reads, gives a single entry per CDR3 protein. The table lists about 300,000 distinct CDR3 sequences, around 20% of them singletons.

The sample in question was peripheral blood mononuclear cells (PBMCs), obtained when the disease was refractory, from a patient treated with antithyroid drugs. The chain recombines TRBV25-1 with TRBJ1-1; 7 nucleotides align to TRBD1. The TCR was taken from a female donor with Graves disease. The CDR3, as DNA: TGTGCCAGCAGAGGGGGCTCAGGGACTGAAGCTTTCTTT. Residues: CASRGGSGTEAFF.